This T cell receptor (beta chain) appears in the sequencing data of a study of spatial heterogeneity in lung cancer. Study observations and caveats: Estimated TCR-seq coverage of tumor T cells was only approximately 7% for alpha chains. For beta chains, the corresponding estimate was roughly 12%. Intratumoral expanded alpha and beta TCR counts were found to track tumor mutation counts.

MiXCR, run by TCRdb on the 5' RACE reads, gives a single entry per CDR3 protein. The data show around 15,000 distinct CDR3 sequences, with 6.5% to 8% seen just once and 7% to 10% held by the top ten. This CDR3 region has 14 residues. Per the germline V gene, CDR1 is SQVTM and CDR2 is ANQGSEA. The germline V and J ends were trimmed by 4 bases and 0 bases, with 10 bases remaining between them. The time point denotes: sample taken at primary tumor resection. Whole RNA came from tumor, nontumor lung or frozen PBMC and was sequenced without being sorted. This clonotype is medium-sized within its sample. Its antigen is currently unknown.

Sequences were derived from lung tumor tissue, sampled at surgery. This chain joins TRBV29-1 and TRBJ1-5; D remains ambiguous. The receptor's source is a male donor with early-stage non-small cell lung cancer. As DNA, the CDR3 is TGCAGCGTTGTTCTAGGGAATAGCAATCAGCCCCAGCATTTT. As protein: CSVVLGNSNQPQHF. The variable domain in full, with the rest retrieved from reference TRBV29-1 and TRBJ1-5, is SAVISQKPSRDICQRGTSLTIQCQVDSQVTMMFWYRQQPGQSLTLIATANQGSEATYESGFVIDKFPISRPNLTFSTLTVSNMSPEDSSIYLCSVVLGNSNQPQHFGDGTRLSIL.